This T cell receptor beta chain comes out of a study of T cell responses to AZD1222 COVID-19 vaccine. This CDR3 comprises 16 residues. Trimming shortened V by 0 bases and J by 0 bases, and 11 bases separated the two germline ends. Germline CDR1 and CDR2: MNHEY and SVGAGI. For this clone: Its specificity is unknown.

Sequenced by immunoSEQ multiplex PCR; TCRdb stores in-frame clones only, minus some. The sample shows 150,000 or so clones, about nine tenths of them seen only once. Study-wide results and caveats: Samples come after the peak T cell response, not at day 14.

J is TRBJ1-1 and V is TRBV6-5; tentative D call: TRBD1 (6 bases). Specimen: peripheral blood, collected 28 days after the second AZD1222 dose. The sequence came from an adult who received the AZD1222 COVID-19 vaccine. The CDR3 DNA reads TGTGCCAGCAGTTACTCGTCAGGGGACGTGAACACTGAAGCTTTCTTT. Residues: CASSYSSGDVNTEAFF.